This TCR beta chain was identified during a study of T cell clonality in common variable immunodeficiency. TCRdb keeps only in-frame clones here, not all; method: immunoSEQ multiplex PCR. Altogether 25,000 to 35,000 clones were found in the sample, and no singletons occur. Study-wide points: Fewer deletions and N-nucleotide insertions were reportedly seen in common variable immunodeficiency TCR beta sequences.

This CDR3 region has 15 residues. V trimming: 6 bases; J trimming: 6 bases; junction bases outside the gene matches: 5. Germline assignment: CDR1 MRHNA and CDR2 SNTAGT. This clone was seen a handful of times. Its target is unknown. The missing CDR3 end, 3 residues past where the read stops, is filled in from the germline J gene. CVID subjects were neither ill nor on immunomodulatory or immunosuppressive medication at sampling. The source is a human donor with common variable immunodeficiency. This chain connects TRBV6-4 to TRBJ2-7, with TRBD2 identical over 16 bases. Sequencing was performed on peripheral blood mononuclear cells. Here the CDR3 reads CASRGLAGGPAEQYF. Partial CDR3 DNA: TGTGCCAGCAGGGGACTAGCGGGGGGGCCGGCCGAG.